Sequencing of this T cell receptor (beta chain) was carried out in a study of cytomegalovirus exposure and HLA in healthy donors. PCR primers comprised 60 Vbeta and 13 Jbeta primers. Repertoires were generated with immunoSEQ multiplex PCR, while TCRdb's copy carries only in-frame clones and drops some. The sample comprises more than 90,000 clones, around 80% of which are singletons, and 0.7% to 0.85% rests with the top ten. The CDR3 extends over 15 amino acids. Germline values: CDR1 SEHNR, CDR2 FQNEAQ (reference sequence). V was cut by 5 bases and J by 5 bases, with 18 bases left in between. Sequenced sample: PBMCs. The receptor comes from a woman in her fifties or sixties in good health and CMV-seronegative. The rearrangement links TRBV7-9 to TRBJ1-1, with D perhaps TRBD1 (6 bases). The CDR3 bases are TGTGCCAGCAGCCCCACGGGGGGCGAGCGGACTGAAGCTTTCTTT. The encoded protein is CASSPTGGERTEAFF.